This T cell receptor (beta chain) is drawn from a study of blood T cell repertoires in COVID-19. The CDR3 is 13 residues long. Trimming at V came to 6 bases and at J to 8 bases, leaving 9 bases not matched to a gene. Germline lookup yields CDR1 MNHEY and CDR2 SVGAGI. Clones were read by immunoSEQ multiplex PCR, and TCRdb kept only the in-frame ones, dropping some. The sample gives hundreds of thousands of clones, 89% of which show up once; 3% is in the top ten. The source of this sequence is a woman under 40 with COVID-19, enrolled during active disease. The sample consisted of peripheral blood. The chain recombines TRBV6-5 with TRBJ1-2; TRBD1 aligns across 7 bases. The CDR3 is CASRTSGGGGYTF. CDR3 DNA: TGTGCCAGCAGAACCTCAGGGGGAGGAGGCTACACCTTC.